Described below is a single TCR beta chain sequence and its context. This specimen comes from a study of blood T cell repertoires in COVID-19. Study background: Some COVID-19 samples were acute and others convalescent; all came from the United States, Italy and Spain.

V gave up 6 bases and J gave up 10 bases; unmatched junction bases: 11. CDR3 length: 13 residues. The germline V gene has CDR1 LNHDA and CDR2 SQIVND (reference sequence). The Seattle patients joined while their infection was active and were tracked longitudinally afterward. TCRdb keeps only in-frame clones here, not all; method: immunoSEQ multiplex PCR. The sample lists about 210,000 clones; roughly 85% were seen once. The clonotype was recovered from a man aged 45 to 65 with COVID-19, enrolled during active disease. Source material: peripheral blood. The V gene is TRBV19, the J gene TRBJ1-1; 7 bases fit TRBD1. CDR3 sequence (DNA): TGTGCCAGTAGGAACGGGAGGGGACAGAGAGCTTTCTTT. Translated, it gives CASRNGRGQRAFF. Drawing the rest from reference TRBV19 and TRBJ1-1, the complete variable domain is DGGITQSPKYLFRKEGQNVTLSCEQNLNHDAMYWYRQDPGQGLRLIYYSQIVNDFQKGDIAEGYSVSREKKESFPLTVTSAQKNPTAFYLCASRNGRGQRAFFGQGTRLTVV.